These 2 T cell receptor beta chains came from one sample sequenced in a study of cytomegalovirus exposure and HLA in healthy donors. The PCR ran on 60 Vbeta and 13 Jbeta primers. Some clones are missing from TCRdb's copy, which holds only in-frame ones; the method was immunoSEQ multiplex PCR. The sample shows 100,000 or so clones, approximately 76% of them seen only once. Sequencing used PBMCs. Receptor source: a man in his forties in good health and CMV-seronegative.

This chain joins TRBV5-4 and TRBJ1-2, with D maybe TRBD1 (6 bases). Germline V lookup: CDR1 SGHNT, CDR2 YYREEE (reference sequence). V dropped 4 bases and J dropped 3 bases, with 16 bases sitting between them. The length of the CDR3 is 15 residues. The CDR3: CASSLKGGRDYGYTF. The DNA of the CDR3 is TGTGCCAGCAGCCTTAAGGGGGGGCGCGACTATGGCTACACCTTC.

The V call is TRBV5-1, the J call TRBJ1-2; 10 bases are a match to TRBD1. The V gene's germline CDR1 is SGHRS and CDR2 YFSETQ. The V and J ends lost 5 bases and 8 bases, in that order; junction bases with no gene match: 21. This CDR3 comprises 18 residues. The CDR3 here is CASRLRTGTGVGNSGYTF. In DNA, the CDR3 is TGCGCCAGCAGACTACGCACCGGGACAGGGGTCGGGAATTCGGGCTACACCTTC.